One and the same sample provided the 24 T cell receptor beta chains below, sequenced in a study of T cell responses to AZD1222 COVID-19 vaccine. Profiled with immunoSEQ multiplex PCR; TCRdb holds only in-frame clones, not every one. The data contain over 100,000 clones, around 94% of them singletons. The source was peripheral blood, collected on day 0 of AZD1222 vaccination. The receptors originated from an adult in good health.

J is TRBJ2-1 and V is TRBV2; D possibly uses TRBD1 or TRBD2 (5 bases each). The CDR3 spans 14 residues. Trimming pared 7 bases from V and 8 bases from J, leaving 18 bases between. Germline V lookup: CDR1 SNHLY, CDR2 FYNNEI. The CDR3 DNA reads as TGTGCCAGCAAATCAAGGGACCCAAAAGATGAGCAGTTCTTC. This gives the protein CASKSRDPKDEQFF.

Only one count was recorded for this clone. This chain uses TRBV18 with TRBJ2-5; 8 bases map to TRBD2. Germline V CDR1 and CDR2: KGHSH, LQKENI. V dropped 0 bases and J dropped 5; count of bases not matched to a gene: 8. The CDR3 spans 16 residues. Here the CDR3 reads CASSPPILAGRETQYF. CDR3 nucleotides: TGTGCCAGCTCACCACCGATTCTAGCGGGCCGGGAGACCCAGTACTTC.

This chain uses TRBV6-5 with TRBJ2-1; D may be TRBD1 (6 bases). The CDR3 extends over 14 amino acids. CDR1 is MNHEY and CDR2 is SVGAGI in the germline V gene. The V end was cut by 5 bases, the J end by 6 bases, with 14 bases between. CDR3 coding DNA: TGTGCCAGCAGTCCCGTCATGGGGGCCAATGAGCAGTTCTTC. It specifies CASSPVMGANEQFF.

This sequence joins TRBV28 and TRBJ1-4; the D is unclear. The CDR3 contains 16 residues. Germline V CDR1 and CDR2: MDHEN, SYDVKM. Trimming removed 8 bases at V and 6 bases at J, with 22 bases between. Written as DNA, the CDR3 is TGTGCCAGCGGCCTACCGGGTGGGCCAGGCCATGAAAAACTGTTTTTT. It translates to CASGLPGGPGHEKLFF.

The J gene is TRBJ1-1, the V gene TRBV7-9; 9 bases match TRBD1. This CDR3 region has 15 residues. The junction had 14 bases not matched to a gene; V was cut back by 10 bases and J by 5 bases. CDR1 SEHNR and CDR2 FQNEAQ come from the germline V gene (reference sequence). CDR3 bases: TGTGCCACCGGGGGACAGGGAGAGGTTAGGACTGAAGCTTTCTTT. It specifies CATGGQGEVRTEAFF.

V usage is TRBV28 and J usage is TRBJ2-7; 12 bases are shared with TRBD2. CDR1 and CDR2 (germline): MDHEN, SYDVKM. The length of the CDR3 is 15 residues. V lost 7 bases, J lost 1 base, and 5 bases stayed unmatched. The CDR3 region is CASNSGTSGSYEQYF. For the CDR3, the DNA is TGTGCCAGCAATTCAGGGACTAGCGGGTCCTACGAGCAGTACTTC.

The genes are TRBV19 and TRBJ2-7; no clear D. V lost 11 bases and J 6 bases, leaving 8 bases between the germline ends. CDR3 length equals 9 residues. Looked up from germline, CDR1 is LNHDA and CDR2 is SQIVND (reference sequence). The CDR3 bases are TGTGCCGGCAAGGTCGAGCAGTACTTC. It yields the protein CAGKVEQYF.

The V gene is TRBV28, the J gene TRBJ2-1; 7 nucleotides line up with TRBD1. The CDR3 totals 15 residues. From germline, CDR1 is MDHEN and CDR2 SYDVKM. Trimming removed 5 bases from V and 8 bases from J; junction bases left unmatched: 12. CDR3 loop: CASSPVHYRGDEQFF. The CDR3 DNA reads TGTGCCAGCAGTCCAGTCCATTACAGGGGCGATGAGCAGTTCTTC.

This chain uses TRBV30 with TRBJ1-4; TRBD1 matches at 11 bases. The CDR3 contains 16 residues. Germline loops: CDR1 GTSNPN, CDR2 SVGIG (reference sequence). The J segment lost 3 bases and the V segment lost 3 bases, leaving 6 bases of the junction unmatched. CDR3 in amino acids: CAWRTDRGLSNEKLFF. CDR3 bases: TGTGCCTGGAGGACGGACAGGGGGCTCTCTAATGAAAAACTGTTTTTT. Together with reference TRBV30 and TRBJ1-4, the CDR3 gives the full variable domain: SQTIHQWPATLVQPVGSPLSLECTVEGTSNPNLYWYRQAAGRGLQLLFYSVGIGQISSEVPQNLSASRPQDRQFILSSKKLLLSDSGFYLCAWRTDRGLSNEKLFFGSGTQLSVL.

The rearrangement uses TRBV6-1 and TRBJ1-2; no reliable D call. CDR3 length: 15 residues. Trimming cost V 0 bases and J 4 bases, with 12 bases left between them. CDR1 MNHNS and CDR2 SASEGT come from the germline V gene. In nucleotides, the CDR3 is TGTGCCAGCAGTGAAGCGCGGGGTCCCGGCTATGGCTACACCTTC. Its translation is CASSEARGPGYGYTF.

The chain couples TRBV3-1 (or the pseudogene TRBV3-2) to TRBJ2-5, with D possibly TRBD2 on 6 matching bases. V was pared by 5 bases and J by 1 base, with 11 bases between. CDR1 LGHDT and CDR2 YNNKEL come from the germline V gene (reference sequence). The CDR3 totals 14 residues. The CDR3 nucleotides are TGTGCCAGCAGCTTGGCGGGGATCCAAGAGACCCAGTACTTC. Translated, it gives CASSLAGIQETQYF.

The chain couples TRBV19 to TRBJ1-1; D gene uncertain. Trimming stripped 3 bases from V and 6 bases from J, with 11 bases between. Germline values: CDR1 LNHDA, CDR2 SQIVND (reference sequence). The CDR3 is 13 residues long. The CDR3 DNA reads as TGTGCCAGTAGTATCGGCAGGAAGGCTGAAGCTTTCTTT. Translation gives CASSIGRKAEAFF.

This chain uses TRBV13 with TRBJ2-1, with TRBD2 as a possible D gene (6 bases). The CDR3 sequence is 14 residues long. Trimming took off 1 base at V and 6 bases at J, with 10 bases between the two ends. Germline V CDR1 and CDR2: PRHDT, FYEKMQ (reference sequence). CDR3: CASSLAGVVNEQFF. The CDR3, as DNA: TGTGCCAGCAGCTTAGCGGGAGTAGTCAATGAGCAGTTCTTC.

This chain connects TRBV5-8 to TRBJ2-7; D unresolved. The V end was cut by 0 bases, the J end by 5 bases, with 12 bases between. The CDR3 spans 14 residues. Per germline, CDR1 SGHTS and CDR2 YDEGEE. The DNA for the CDR3 is TGTGCCAGCAGCTTGGGGCTAATCACCGACGAGCAGTACTTC. This translates into CASSLGLITDEQYF.

The sample holds a few counts of this clone. The chain recombines TRBV4-2 with TRBJ2-7; 7 positions agree with TRBD2. CDR1 LGHNA and CDR2 YNFKEQ come from the germline V gene. This CDR3 contains 16 residues. V lost 0 bases to trimming and J lost 3 bases; unmatched junction nucleotides: 8. The CDR3: CASSQDTSGISYEQYF. The CDR3 DNA follows: TGTGCCAGCAGCCAAGATACGAGCGGGATTAGCTACGAGCAGTACTTC.

This clone appeared once. The chain employs TRBV3-1 (or the pseudogene TRBV3-2) and TRBJ2-5, with D uncertain. V shed 1 base and J shed 2 bases, with 14 bases lying between them. The CDR3 is 16 amino acids. Per germline, CDR1 LGHDT and CDR2 YNNKEL (reference sequence). As DNA, the CDR3 is TGTGCCAGCAGCCAAGGGGGTGCCTCTCTTCAAGAGACCCAGTACTTC. The encoded protein is CASSQGGASLQETQYF.

The J gene is TRBJ2-1, the V gene TRBV2; 11 bases line up with TRBD2. This CDR3 comprises 15 residues. The germline V gene encodes CDR1 SNHLY and CDR2 FYNNEI. The V segment lost 3 bases and the J segment 4 bases; nucleotides outside the gene matches: 2. In DNA, the CDR3 is TGTGCCAGCAGTGAGGGACTAGCGGTATACAATGAGCAGTTCTTC. It is translated as CASSEGLAVYNEQFF.

Concerning this clone: Relative to the germline gene, one junction end is altered; a read error may explain this. The V gene is TRBV20-1, the J gene TRBJ2-1, with 13 bases lining up with TRBD2. This CDR3 is 15 amino acids long. Germline CDR1 and CDR2: DFQATT and SNEGSKA (reference sequence). CDR3 sequence (DNA): TGCAGTGCTAGTGGACTAGCGGGAGTGTACAGTGAGCAGTTCTTC. Translating gives CSASGLAGVYSEQFF.

The chain recombines TRBV29-1 with TRBJ2-1; 7 bases agree with TRBD2. This CDR3 spans 12 amino acids. V gave up 4 bases and J gave up 9 bases; unmatched junction bases: 6. Germline V gene data show CDR1 as SQVTM and CDR2 as ANQGSEA. The CDR3 nucleotides are TGCAGCGTTGGGACTAGTTCGGGTGAGCAGTTCTTC. Residues: CSVGTSSGEQFF.

This chain connects TRBV6-1 to TRBJ2-7; D possibly corresponds to TRBD2 (5 bases). The CDR3 covers 15 residues. CDR1 is MNHNS, CDR2 SASEGT, per germline. V lost 3 bases and J 0 bases, leaving 12 bases between the germline ends. In DNA, the CDR3 is TGTGCCAGCAGTGAGGACGGACTGAGCTCCTACGAGCAGTACTTC. Translating it yields CASSEDGLSSYEQYF.

The chain recombines TRBV11-3 with TRBJ2-1; 9 positions match TRBD2. The CDR3 totals 16 residues. The germline CDR1 and CDR2 sequences are SGHNT and YENEEA. Unmatched junction bases numbered 3, after V lost 3 bases and J lost 0 bases. The CDR3 reads CASSFASGNSYNEQFF. The CDR3 DNA follows: TGTGCCAGCAGCTTCGCTAGCGGGAACTCCTACAATGAGCAGTTCTTC.

The CDR3 protein is CASRSSSRPDTQYF. The CDR3 coding sequence is TGTGCCAGCAGATCATCCTCGAGACCAGATACGCAGTATTTT. The chain recombines TRBV27 with TRBJ2-3; D remains unclear. Germline V gene data show CDR1 as MNHEY and CDR2 as SMNVEV (reference sequence). The CDR3 sequence is 14 residues long. V lost 6 bases, J lost 4 bases, and 14 bases lay in between.

The rearrangement uses TRBV6-5 and TRBJ2-1; D remains unclear. Germline assignment: CDR1 MNHEY and CDR2 SVGAGI. The CDR3 runs to 11 residues. V lost 2 bases and J 8 bases, leaving 4 bases between the germline ends. CDR3 nucleotide sequence: TGTGCCAGCAGTTACGTCGATGAGCAGTTCTTC. Translated, it gives CASSYVDEQFF.

This chain connects TRBV5-6 to TRBJ2-5; no clear D. The CDR3 has 12 amino acids. Germline lookup yields CDR1 SGHDT and CDR2 YYEEEE. V lost 3 bases to trimming and J lost 7 bases, with 10 bases between them. In DNA form, the CDR3 reads TGTGCCAGCAGCTCAAACCTAGGGACCCAGTACTTC. Translating it yields CASSSNLGTQYF.